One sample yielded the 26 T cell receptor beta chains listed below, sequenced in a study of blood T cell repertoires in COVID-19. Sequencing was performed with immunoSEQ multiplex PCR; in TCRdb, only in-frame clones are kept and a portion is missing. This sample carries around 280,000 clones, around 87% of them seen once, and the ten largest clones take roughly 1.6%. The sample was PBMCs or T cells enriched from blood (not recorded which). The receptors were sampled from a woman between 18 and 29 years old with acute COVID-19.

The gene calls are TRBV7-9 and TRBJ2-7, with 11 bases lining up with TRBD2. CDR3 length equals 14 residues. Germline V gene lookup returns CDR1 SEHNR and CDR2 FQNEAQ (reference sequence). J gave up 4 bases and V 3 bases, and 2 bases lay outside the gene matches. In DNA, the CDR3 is TGTGCCAGCAGCTTTAGCGGGAGGGATTACGAGCAGTACTTC. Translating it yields CASSFSGRDYEQYF. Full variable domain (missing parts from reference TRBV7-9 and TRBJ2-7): DTGVSQNPRHKITKRGQNVTFRCDPISEHNRLYWYRQTLGQGPEFLTYFQNEAQLEKSRLLSDRFSAERPKGSFSTLEIQRTEQGDSAMYLCASSFSGRDYEQYFGPGTRLTVT.

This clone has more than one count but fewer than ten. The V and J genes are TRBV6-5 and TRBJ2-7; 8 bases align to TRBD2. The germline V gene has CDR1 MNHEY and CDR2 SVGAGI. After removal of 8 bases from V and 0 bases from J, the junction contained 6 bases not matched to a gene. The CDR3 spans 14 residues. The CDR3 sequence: CASSGLGGSYEQYF. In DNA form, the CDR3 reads TGTGCCAGCTCGGGACTAGGGGGCTCCTACGAGCAGTACTTC.

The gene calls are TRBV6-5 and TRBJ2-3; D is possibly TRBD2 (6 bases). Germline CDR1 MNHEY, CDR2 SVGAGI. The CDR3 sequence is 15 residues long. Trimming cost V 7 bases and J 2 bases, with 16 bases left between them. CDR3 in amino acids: CASNGRDSHTDTQYF. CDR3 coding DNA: TGTGCCAGCAATGGCCGGGACTCCCACACAGATACGCAGTATTTT.

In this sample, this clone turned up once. The CDR3 sequence: CASSPDFLAGGGYEQYF. The CDR3 bases are TGTGCCAGCTCCCCCGACTTTCTAGCGGGAGGGGGATACGAGCAGTACTTC. The chain couples TRBV18 to TRBJ2-7; 12 bases fit TRBD2. Germline trimming cut 6 bases from V and 4 bases from J; bases unmatched to any gene: 13. The CDR3 runs to 17 residues. CDR1 KGHSH and CDR2 LQKENI come from the germline V gene. The whole variable domain, remainder taken from reference TRBV18 and TRBJ2-7, is NAGVMQNPRHLVRRRGQEARLRCSPMKGHSHVYWYRQLPEEGLKFMVYLQKENIIDESGMPKERFSAEFPKEGPSILRIQQVVRGDSAAYFCASSPDFLAGGGYEQYFGPGTRLTVT.

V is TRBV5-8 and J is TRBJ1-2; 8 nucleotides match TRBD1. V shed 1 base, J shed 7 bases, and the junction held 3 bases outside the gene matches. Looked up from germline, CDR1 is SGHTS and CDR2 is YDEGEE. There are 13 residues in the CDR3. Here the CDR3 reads CASSLRQGSGYTF. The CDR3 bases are TGTGCCAGCAGCTTGAGACAGGGGTCTGGCTACACCTTC. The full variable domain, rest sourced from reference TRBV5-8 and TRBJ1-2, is EAGVTQSPTHLIKTRGQQATLRCSPISGHTSVYWYQQALGLGLQFLLWYDEGEERNRGNFPPRFSGRQFPNYSSELNVNALELEDSALYLCASSLRQGSGYTFGSGTRLTVV.

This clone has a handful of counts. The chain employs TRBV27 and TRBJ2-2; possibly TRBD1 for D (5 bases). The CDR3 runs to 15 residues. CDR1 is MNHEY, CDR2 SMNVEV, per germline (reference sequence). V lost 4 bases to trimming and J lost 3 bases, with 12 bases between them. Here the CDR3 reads CASSSGPRDTGELFF. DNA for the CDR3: TGTGCCAGCAGTTCCGGGCCCAGGGACACCGGGGAGCTGTTTTTT.

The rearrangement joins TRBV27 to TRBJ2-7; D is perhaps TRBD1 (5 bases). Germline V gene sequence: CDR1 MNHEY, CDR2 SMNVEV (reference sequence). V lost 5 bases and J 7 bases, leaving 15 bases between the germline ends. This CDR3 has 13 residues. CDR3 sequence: CASSTGPLEEQYF. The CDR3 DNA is TGTGCCAGCAGTACAGGCCCTTTGGAGGAGCAGTACTTC.

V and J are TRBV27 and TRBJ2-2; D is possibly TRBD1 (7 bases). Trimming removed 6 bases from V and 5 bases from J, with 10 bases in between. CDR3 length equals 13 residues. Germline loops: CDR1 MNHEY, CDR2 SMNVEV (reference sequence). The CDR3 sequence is CASSRGVTGELFF. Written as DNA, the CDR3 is TGTGCCAGCAGCAGGGGGGTAACCGGGGAGCTGTTTTTT.

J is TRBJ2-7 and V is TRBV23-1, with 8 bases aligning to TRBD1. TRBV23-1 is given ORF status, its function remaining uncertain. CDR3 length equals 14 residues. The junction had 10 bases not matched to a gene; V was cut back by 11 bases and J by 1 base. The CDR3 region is CALPTRTGSYEQYF. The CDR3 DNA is TGCGCCCTACCAACACGGACAGGGTCCTACGAGCAGTACTTC.

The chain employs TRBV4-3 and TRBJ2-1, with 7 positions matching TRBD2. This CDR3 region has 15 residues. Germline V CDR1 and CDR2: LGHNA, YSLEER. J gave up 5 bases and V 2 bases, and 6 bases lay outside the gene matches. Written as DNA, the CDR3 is TGCGCCAGCAGCCAAAACCCCGGGACTAACAATGAGCAGTTCTTC. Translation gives CASSQNPGTNNEQFF.

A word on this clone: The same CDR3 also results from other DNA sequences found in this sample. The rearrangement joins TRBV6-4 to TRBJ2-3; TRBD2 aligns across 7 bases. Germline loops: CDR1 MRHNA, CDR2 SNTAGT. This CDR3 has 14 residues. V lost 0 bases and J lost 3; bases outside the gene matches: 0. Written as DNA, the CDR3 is TGTGCCAGCAGTGACTCGGGAGGGACAGATACGCAGTATTTT. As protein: CASSDSGGTDTQYF.

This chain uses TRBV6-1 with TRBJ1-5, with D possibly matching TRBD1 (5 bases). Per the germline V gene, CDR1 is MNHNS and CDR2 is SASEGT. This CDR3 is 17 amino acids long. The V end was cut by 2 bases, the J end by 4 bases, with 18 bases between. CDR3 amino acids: CASSELDRLWTNQPQHF. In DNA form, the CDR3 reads TGTGCCAGCAGTGAATTGGATCGGCTATGGACAAATCAGCCCCAGCATTTT.

The CDR3 DNA reads TGTGCCAGCAGCTCCCGGTACAGGGAAGCGGCCTCACCCCTCCACTTT. This encodes CASSSRYREAASPLHF. The chain links TRBV7-6 to TRBJ1-6, with D tentatively TRBD1 (6 bases). The V gene lost 4 bases and the J gene lost 10 bases, with 20 bases spanning the gap. This CDR3 comprises 16 residues. Germline V gene sequence: CDR1 SGHVS, CDR2 FNYEAQ.

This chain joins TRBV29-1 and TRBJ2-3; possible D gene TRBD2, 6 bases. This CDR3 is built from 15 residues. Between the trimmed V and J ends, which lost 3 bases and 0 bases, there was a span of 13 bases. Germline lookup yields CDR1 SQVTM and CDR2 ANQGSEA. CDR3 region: CSVDPASGSTDTQYF. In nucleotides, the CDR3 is TGCAGCGTTGACCCAGCCAGCGGGAGCACAGATACGCAGTATTTT.

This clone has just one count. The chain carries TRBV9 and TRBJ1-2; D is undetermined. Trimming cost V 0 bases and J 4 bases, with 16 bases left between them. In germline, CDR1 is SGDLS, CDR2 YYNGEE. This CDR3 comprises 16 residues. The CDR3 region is CASSVATGGLGYGYTF. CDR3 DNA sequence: TGTGCCAGCAGCGTAGCTACGGGAGGGCTTGGCTATGGCTACACCTTC.

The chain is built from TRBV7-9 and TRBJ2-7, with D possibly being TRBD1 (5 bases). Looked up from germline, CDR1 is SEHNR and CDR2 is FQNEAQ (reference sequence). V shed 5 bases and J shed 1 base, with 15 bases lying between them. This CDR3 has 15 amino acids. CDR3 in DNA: TGTGCCAGCAGCCCATTACAGGACAAATCCTACGAGCAGTACTTC. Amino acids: CASSPLQDKSYEQYF.

CDR3 amino acids: CASSPSRTSYNEQFF. The CDR3 region has the DNA TGTGCCAGCAGCCCCTCCCGGACATCCTACAATGAGCAGTTCTTC. The chain combines TRBV7-3 with TRBJ2-1, with D possibly matching TRBD1 (5 bases). The CDR3 loop spans 15 amino acids. Trimming took off 5 bases at V and 1 base at J, with 12 bases between the two ends. Germline V gene sequence: CDR1 SGHTA, CDR2 FQGTGA.

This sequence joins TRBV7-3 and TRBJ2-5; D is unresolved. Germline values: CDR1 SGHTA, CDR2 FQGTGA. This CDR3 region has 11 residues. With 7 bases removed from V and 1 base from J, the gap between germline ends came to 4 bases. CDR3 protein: CASTLQETQYF. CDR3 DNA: TGTGCCAGCACCCTCCAAGAGACCCAGTACTTC.

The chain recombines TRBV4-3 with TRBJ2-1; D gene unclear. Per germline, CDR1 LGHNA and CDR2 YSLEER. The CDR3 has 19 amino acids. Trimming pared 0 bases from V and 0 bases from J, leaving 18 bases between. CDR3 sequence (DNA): TGCGCCAGCAGCCAAGACGAGGTCCCTGGCGGTAGCTCCTACAATGAGCAGTTCTTC. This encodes CASSQDEVPGGSSYNEQFF.

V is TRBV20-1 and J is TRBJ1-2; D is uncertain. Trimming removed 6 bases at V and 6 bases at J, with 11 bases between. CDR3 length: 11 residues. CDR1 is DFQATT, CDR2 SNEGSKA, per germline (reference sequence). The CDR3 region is CSAPRAHGYTF. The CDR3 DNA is TGCAGTGCCCCGAGGGCCCATGGCTACACCTTC.

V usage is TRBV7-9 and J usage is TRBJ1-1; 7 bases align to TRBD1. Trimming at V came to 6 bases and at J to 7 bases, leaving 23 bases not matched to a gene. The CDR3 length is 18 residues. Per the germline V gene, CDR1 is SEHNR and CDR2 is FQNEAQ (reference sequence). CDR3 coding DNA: TGTGCCAGCAGTACAATGAAAGACAGGGCGGCTTTCGCGGGTGAAGCTTTCTTT. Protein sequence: CASSTMKDRAAFAGEAFF.

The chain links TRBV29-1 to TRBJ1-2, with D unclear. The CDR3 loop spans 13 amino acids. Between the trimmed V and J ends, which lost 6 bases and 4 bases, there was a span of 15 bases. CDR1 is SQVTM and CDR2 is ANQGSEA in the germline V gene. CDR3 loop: CSVSLGGRYGYTF. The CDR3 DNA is TGCAGCGTGTCCCTGGGAGGACGCTATGGCTACACCTTC.

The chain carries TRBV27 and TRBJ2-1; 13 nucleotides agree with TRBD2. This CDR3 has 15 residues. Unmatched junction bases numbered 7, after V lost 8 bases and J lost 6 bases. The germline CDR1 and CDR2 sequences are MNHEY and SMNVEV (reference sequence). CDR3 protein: CASYPGLAGINEQFF. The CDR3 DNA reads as TGTGCCAGCTATCCGGGACTAGCGGGGATCAATGAGCAGTTCTTC.

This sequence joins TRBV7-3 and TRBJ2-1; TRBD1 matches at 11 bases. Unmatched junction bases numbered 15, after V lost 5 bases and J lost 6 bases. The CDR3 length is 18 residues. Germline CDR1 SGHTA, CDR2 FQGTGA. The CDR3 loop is CASSHGTGGLGAGNEQFF. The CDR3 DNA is TGTGCCAGCAGCCACGGGACAGGGGGACTAGGGGCGGGCAATGAGCAGTTCTTC.

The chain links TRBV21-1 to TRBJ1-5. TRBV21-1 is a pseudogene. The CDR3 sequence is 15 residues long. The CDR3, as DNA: TGTGCCAGCAGCAAAGGACTTGAGAGAAATCAGCCCCAGCATTTT. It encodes CASSKGLERNQPQHF.

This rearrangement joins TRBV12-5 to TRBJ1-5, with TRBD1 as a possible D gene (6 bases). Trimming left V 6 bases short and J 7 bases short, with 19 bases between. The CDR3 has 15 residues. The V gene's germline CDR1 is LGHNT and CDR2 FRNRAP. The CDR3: CASGPTGNHSQPQHF. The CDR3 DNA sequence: TGTGCTAGTGGCCCCACAGGGAACCACTCCCAGCCCCAGCATTTT.